One and the same sample provided the 27 T cell receptor beta chains below, sequenced in a study of Ad26.COV2.S vaccination and SARS-CoV-2 variants. Regarding treatment: roughly 18 received Ad26.COV2.S at low or high dose, single or two shots; about 5 received placebo; per-sample allocation not given. The investigators took samples on day 63 after the first vaccine or placebo injection. Repertoires were generated with immunoSEQ multiplex PCR, while TCRdb's copy carries only in-frame clones and drops some. The sample has about 480,000 clones, around nine tenths seen once; the top ten hold about 13%. This material consisted of peripheral blood, taken in a trial of Ad26.COV2.S vaccine versus placebo. These receptors were collected from a person aged 18 to 59 who received the Ad26.COV2.S COVID-19 vaccine or a placebo.

The V call is TRBV28, the J call TRBJ2-7, with 13 nucleotides matching TRBD2. Germline V CDR1 and CDR2: MDHEN, SYDVKM. The CDR3 is 17 residues long. V lost 5 bases, J lost 0 bases, and 7 bases stayed unmatched. The CDR3 nucleotides read TGTGCCAGCAGTGGGCCCCGGACTAGCGGGAGCTCCTACGAGCAGTACTTC. Protein sequence: CASSGPRTSGSSYEQYF.

This chain joins TRBV7-9 and TRBJ2-1, with 12 bases that match TRBD2. Trimming took 2 bases from V and 10 from J; bases not matched to a gene: 6. Germline V lookup: CDR1 SEHNR, CDR2 FQNEAQ (reference sequence). The CDR3 has 15 amino acids. Written as DNA, the CDR3 is TGTGCCAGCAGCTTACTTCTAGCGGGAGGGCTAGAGCAGTTCTTC. Translating it yields CASSLLLAGGLEQFF.

The J gene is TRBJ2-1, the V gene TRBV11-2; D possibly corresponds to TRBD2 (5 bases). Germline CDR1 and CDR2: SGHAT and FQNNGV. The CDR3 length is 18 residues. V was cut by 2 bases and J by 0 bases, with 17 bases left in between. The CDR3 DNA reads as TGTGCCAGCAGCTTAACGCTCTCTGGAGGTACCTCCTACAATGAGCAGTTCTTC. It specifies CASSLTLSGGTSYNEQFF.

The chain carries TRBV28 and TRBJ2-2; 14 nucleotides line up with TRBD2. Trimming cost V 2 bases and J 5 bases; bases outside gene matches: 4. Germline lookup yields CDR1 MDHEN and CDR2 SYDVKM. This CDR3 has 17 residues. The CDR3 is CASSLMGLAGVTGELFF. Written as DNA, the CDR3 is TGTGCCAGCAGTTTAATGGGACTAGCGGGAGTGACCGGGGAGCTGTTTTTT.

The chain uses TRBV25-1 and TRBJ2-2; 10 positions match TRBD1. CDR3 length: 13 amino acids. Germline CDR1 reads MGHDK; CDR2 reads SYGVNS. V lost 6 bases, J lost 5 bases, and 0 bases stayed unmatched. CDR3 residues: CASRDRGTGELFF. CDR3 sequence (DNA): TGTGCCAGCAGGGACAGGGGGACCGGGGAGCTGTTTTTT.

This chain joins TRBV5-6 and TRBJ2-3; D unclear. Trimming pared 2 bases from V and 1 base from J, leaving 8 bases between. Germline V gene sequence: CDR1 SGHDT, CDR2 YYEEEE. CDR3 length: 14 residues. The CDR3: CASSFAEGTDTQYF. The DNA of the CDR3 is TGTGCCAGCAGCTTTGCAGAAGGCACAGATACGCAGTATTTT.

The V call is TRBV19, the J call TRBJ2-5; 9 nucleotides align to TRBD2. Looked up from germline, CDR1 is LNHDA and CDR2 is SQIVND (reference sequence). The CDR3 spans 19 residues. Trimming cost V 4 bases and J 3 bases; bases outside gene matches: 18. The CDR3 reads CASSTQALIAGVGEETQYF. The CDR3 region has the DNA TGTGCCAGTAGTACCCAGGCTCTAATAGCGGGAGTTGGGGAAGAGACCCAGTACTTC.

This chain connects TRBV2 to TRBJ1-3; no clear D gene. Germline V gives CDR1 SNHLY, CDR2 FYNNEI. The V and J ends lost 6 bases and 2 bases respectively, with 17 bases between them. The CDR3 extends over 16 amino acids. The CDR3 is CASRTGLPTAGNTIYF. The CDR3 DNA reads TGTGCCAGCAGGACGGGCCTCCCCACGGCTGGAAACACCATATATTTT.

This clone came up a few times. The chain uses TRBV6-5 and TRBJ2-7; either TRBD1 or TRBD2 may supply D (5 bases each). The CDR3 runs to 14 residues. V was clipped by 5 bases and J by 3 bases, with 14 bases between them. Per the germline V gene, CDR1 is MNHEY and CDR2 is SVGAGI. CDR3 amino acids: CASSNPGRNYEQYF. The CDR3 DNA reads TGTGCCAGCAGTAATCCGGGACGAAACTACGAGCAGTACTTC.

DNA for the CDR3: TGTGCCAGCAGCTGGTCCGCCGGGGCCCGGGAGCTGTTTTTT. Residues: CASSWSAGARELFF. The V gene is TRBV5-5, the J gene TRBJ2-2; D possibly uses TRBD1 or TRBD2 (5 bases each). V lost 3 bases, J lost 9 bases, and 15 bases lay in between. The CDR3 sequence is 14 residues long. Germline CDR1 SGHKS, CDR2 YYEKEE (reference sequence).

The genes are TRBV9 and TRBJ2-1; 14 bases line up with TRBD2. This CDR3 has 18 residues. Germline CDR1 reads SGDLS; CDR2 reads YYNGEE. With 4 bases clipped from V and 10 bases from J, the junction kept 16 bases outside the gene matches. CDR3 coding DNA: TGTGCCAGCAGCTCCGGGACTAGCGGGAGAAGAGACAGCGGAGAGCAGTTCTTC. This gives the protein CASSSGTSGRRDSGEQFF.

The chain is built from TRBV2 and TRBJ1-4; D gene ambiguous. The CDR3 is 14 residues long. V was cut by 10 bases and J by 7 bases, with 19 bases left in between. Germline CDR1 reads SNHLY; CDR2 reads FYNNEI. The CDR3 coding sequence is TGTGCCACTCAACCCGAAGGAAACAGTGAAAAACTGTTTTTT. Encoded protein: CATQPEGNSEKLFF.

This chain joins TRBV6-5 and TRBJ2-7; 10 bases match TRBD2. CDR3 length: 12 residues. The germline V gene encodes CDR1 MNHEY and CDR2 SVGAGI. V lost 11 bases, J lost 6 bases, and 7 bases stayed unmatched. The CDR3 spells CASSGGGGEQYF. The CDR3 DNA sequence: TGTGCCTCTAGCGGGGGCGGCGGCGAGCAGTACTTC.

The V and J genes are TRBV12-3 or TRBV12-4 and TRBJ2-1; no clear D gene. V shed 5 bases and J shed 13 bases, with 15 bases lying between them. CDR3 length: 12 residues. CDR3 nucleotide sequence: TGTGCCAGCAGTCAGACTGCGTCCGTTCAGTTCTTC. As protein: CASSQTASVQFF.

This clone came up a few times. The chain has TRBV23-1 and TRBJ2-6; D could derive from TRBD1 or TRBD2 (5 bases each). TRBV23-1 is treated as an ORF (open reading frame) with a function not yet certain. The CDR3 totals 15 residues. V was clipped by 9 bases and J by 1 base, with 13 bases between them. The DNA of the CDR3 is TGCGCCAGGAGGGGCATCACTTCTGGGGCCAACGTCCTGACTTTC. Translating it yields CARRGITSGANVLTF.

V gene TRBV5-5 combines with J gene TRBJ1-3, with a tentative D call TRBD1 (6 bases). The CDR3 extends over 13 amino acids. Germline values: CDR1 SGHKS, CDR2 YYEKEE (reference sequence). The V end was cut by 3 bases, the J end by 2 bases, with 6 bases between. CDR3: CASSWTAGNTIYF. CDR3 bases: TGTGCCAGCAGCTGGACAGCTGGAAACACCATATATTTT.

This clone came up once. Distinct nucleotide sequences in the sample also encode this CDR3. This chain connects TRBV28 to TRBJ2-7; D gene ambiguous. Germline V gene data show CDR1 as MDHEN and CDR2 as SYDVKM. The CDR3 contains 11 residues. Deletions cut 4 bases from V and 2 bases from J, with 3 bases between. CDR3 sequence reads: CASSSPYEQYF. The CDR3 nucleotides are TGTGCCAGCAGTTCACCCTACGAGCAGTACTTC.

The chain joins TRBV6-6 to TRBJ2-7, with 7 bases fitting TRBD2. After removal of 6 bases from V and 7 bases from J, the junction contained 15 bases not matched to a gene. The CDR3 has 15 residues. Germline V lookup: CDR1 MNHNY, CDR2 SVGAGI (reference sequence). The CDR3 region has the DNA TGTGCCAGCAGGATCGGGGGAGGGCGTTTAAAAGAGCAGTACTTC. Protein: CASRIGGGRLKEQYF.

The V call is TRBV5-1, the J call TRBJ2-2, with 7 positions matching TRBD1. The V gene end was trimmed by 4 bases and the J gene end by 1 base; junction bases not matched to a gene: 1. Germline V gene sequence: CDR1 SGHRS, CDR2 YFSETQ. This CDR3 spans 14 amino acids. CDR3 in DNA: TGCGCCAGCAGCCGACAGGGGAACACCGGGGAGCTGTTTTTT. This translates into CASSRQGNTGELFF.

This chain connects TRBV7-6 to TRBJ1-3, with 7 bases matching TRBD1. The CDR3 loop spans 20 amino acids. CDR1 and CDR2 (germline): SGHVS, FNYEAQ. J was trimmed by 0 bases and V by 3 bases; bases with no gene match: 17. The CDR3 loop is CASSFLIDRVFSRSGNTIYF. The CDR3 nucleotides are TGTGCCAGCAGCTTCCTCATAGACAGGGTTTTCTCTCGCTCTGGAAACACCATATATTTT.

The chain uses TRBV27 and TRBJ2-1, with 8 bases fitting TRBD1. Germline CDR1 reads MNHEY; CDR2 reads SMNVEV (reference sequence). V lost 10 bases and J lost 6; bases outside the gene matches: 11. CDR3 size: 14 residues. The CDR3 region is CATLDRGLSNEQFF. CDR3 nucleotides: TGTGCCACCTTAGACAGGGGACTCTCCAATGAGCAGTTCTTC.

The chain uses TRBV6-2 or TRBV6-3 and TRBJ2-1; D possibly uses TRBD1 or TRBD2 (5 bases each). This CDR3 contains 15 residues. Germline CDR1 reads MNHEY; CDR2 reads SVGEGT. Between the trimmed V and J ends, which lost 6 bases and 2 bases, there was a span of 14 bases. CDR3 protein: CASSLRDPTYNEQFF. Here the CDR3 DNA reads TGTGCCAGCAGCCTCCGGGACCCCACCTACAATGAGCAGTTCTTC.

A remark on this clone: The same CDR3 can be traced to other DNA sequences in this sample. The chain employs TRBV12-3 or TRBV12-4 and TRBJ1-5, with a possible D match to TRBD1 (6 bases). Trimming stripped 3 bases from V and 5 bases from J, with 8 bases between. This CDR3 has 13 amino acids. CDR3 protein: CASSLTGDQPQHF. In DNA, the CDR3 is TGTGCCAGCAGTTTGACAGGAGATCAGCCCCAGCATTTT.

The J gene is TRBJ2-5, the V gene TRBV5-1; no clear D. The germline CDR1 and CDR2 sequences are SGHRS and YFSETQ. The CDR3 has 13 residues. The germline V and J ends were trimmed by 4 bases and 1 base, with 8 bases remaining between them. This chain's CDR3 is CASSGQVQETQYF. CDR3 coding DNA: TGCGCCAGCAGCGGGCAGGTCCAAGAGACCCAGTACTTC. The entire variable domain, with the rest obtained from reference TRBV5-1 and TRBJ2-5, is as follows: KAGVTQTPRYLIKTRGQQVTLSCSPISGHRSVSWYQQTPGQGLQFLFEYFSETQRNKGNFPGRFSGRQFSNSRSEMNVSTLELGDSALYLCASSGQVQETQYFGPGTRLLVL.

This chain joins TRBV11-2 and TRBJ2-5; 13 positions agree with TRBD2. This CDR3 is built from 15 residues. In germline, CDR1 is SGHAT, CDR2 FQNNGV. V lost 6 bases, J lost 5 bases, and 6 bases stayed unmatched. The CDR3 region is CASSQLAGGPETQYF. The CDR3 nucleotides are TGTGCCAGCAGTCAACTAGCGGGAGGGCCTGAGACCCAGTACTTC.

V and J are TRBV5-1 and TRBJ1-3, with D tentatively TRBD1 (6 bases). The CDR3 contains 18 residues. The germline V gene has CDR1 SGHRS and CDR2 YFSETQ. With 4 bases removed from V and 1 base from J, the gap between germline ends came to 21 bases. The CDR3 sequence: CASSTHGGGLGSGNTIYF. The DNA of the CDR3 is TGCGCCAGCAGCACCCACGGGGGGGGCCTCGGATCTGGAAACACCATATATTTT. The full variable domain, rest sourced from reference TRBV5-1 and TRBJ1-3, is KAGVTQTPRYLIKTRGQQVTLSCSPISGHRSVSWYQQTPGQGLQFLFEYFSETQRNKGNFPGRFSGRQFSNSRSEMNVSTLELGDSALYLCASSTHGGGLGSGNTIYFGEGSWLTVV.

The chain uses TRBV5-8 and TRBJ2-7; D is unclear. V was cut by 0 bases and J by 6 bases, with 10 bases left in between. The CDR3 has 13 amino acids. Germline CDR1 SGHTS, CDR2 YDEGEE. CDR3 protein: CASSLVASGEQYF. DNA of the CDR3: TGTGCCAGCAGCTTGGTTGCTAGTGGCGAGCAGTACTTC. Full variable domain (rest looked up from reference TRBV5-8 and TRBJ2-7): EAGVTQSPTHLIKTRGQQATLRCSPISGHTSVYWYQQALGLGLQFLLWYDEGEERNRGNFPPRFSGRQFPNYSSELNVNALELEDSALYLCASSLVASGEQYFGPGTRLTVT.